This TCR beta chain was identified in a study of T cell changes during pregnancy in multiple sclerosis. The data were produced by immunoSEQ multiplex PCR, yet TCRdb's version contains in-frame clones alone and is incomplete. The data contain around 60,000 clones, around 93% of them seen just once; the ten biggest clones take up roughly 0.34%. CDR1 and CDR2 from the germline V gene are MNHNS and SASEGT. V lost 3 bases and J 8 bases, leaving 11 bases between the germline ends. CDR3 length: 13 amino acids. The chain carries TRBV6-1 and TRBJ1-5; D gene uncertain. Material: CD4+ T cells from peripheral blood mononuclear cells, obtained before pregnancy. The TCR originated in a female donor with multiple sclerosis, enrolled in a pregnancy study. CDR3 in amino acids: CASSETPPEPQHF. In nucleotides, the CDR3 is TGTGCCAGCAGTGAGACACCTCCGGAGCCCCAGCATTTT.